The sequence of this TCR beta chain was determined in a study of prognosis after radiotherapy for stage I lung cancer. The overall study: Patients (more than twelve men, over five women) were aged about 50 to 84, median approximately 77 years. Distant metastases showed up in four patients after radiotherapy, at a median of approximately 7 months, while about 15 showed no significant progression.

Trimming took 5 bases from V and 5 from J, leaving 13 bases between them. This CDR3 has 14 amino acids. Germline CDR1 and CDR2: MNHNS and SASEGT. Template was genomic DNA; TCR beta CDR3 amplified in two multiplex PCR rounds. Round-one PCR had primers specific to each TRBV and TRBJ gene. TCRdb re-derived calls from the multiplex PCR reads in MiXCR, one entry per CDR3 protein. The profile shows about 16,000 distinct CDR3 sequences, around two fifths of them singletons. The clonotype was recovered from a donor of 50 years or more with non-small cell lung cancer. The chain has TRBV6-1 and TRBJ1-5; possible D gene TRBD1, 5 bases. The input for sequencing was PBMCs, taken before or after stereotactic body radiation therapy (not recorded which). CDR3 nucleotide sequence: TGTGCCAGCAGTCGACAGTTGTGGGATCAGCCCCAGCATTTT. Its translation: CASSRQLWDQPQHF.